The next 10 T cell receptor beta chains were all read from a single sample in a study of blood T cells in healthy people across ages. Primers used in a second PCR of about 6 to 11 cycles were a sample-barcoded 5' primer and a J-beta primer mix. One entry per CDR3 protein, called by TCRdb with MiXCR from the 5' RACE reads. The sample lists around 870,000 distinct CDR3 sequences, under 30% occurring once. Sequences were obtained from blood. Source of these receptors: a woman older than 75 in good health.

Note on this clonotype: A much larger clone sits a single nucleotide away, making a read error possible. This chain uses TRBV7-9 with TRBJ1-2; TRBD1 aligns across 9 bases. This CDR3 comprises 15 residues. Unmatched junction bases numbered 6, after V lost 5 bases and J lost 2 bases. CDR1 and CDR2 (germline): SEHNR, FQNEAQ (reference sequence). CDR3 region: CASSAHRGRNYGYTF. CDR3 nucleotides: TGTGCCAGCAGCGCCCACAGGGGGCGGAACTATGGCTACACCTTC.

The chain carries TRBV5-4 and TRBJ2-2; no reliable D call. The CDR3 totals 15 residues. Germline V gives CDR1 SGHNT, CDR2 YYREEE (reference sequence). V was cut by 4 bases and J by 4 bases, with 14 bases left in between. The CDR3 reads CASSARSSRTGELFF. CDR3 DNA: TGTGCCAGCAGCGCCCGGAGCTCGCGCACCGGGGAGCTGTTTTTT.

About this clonotype itself: A much larger clone lies a single base off, so this may be a read error. The V call is TRBV13, the J call TRBJ1-2, with D possibly TRBD1 on 5 matching bases. The CDR3 sequence is 12 residues long. CDR1 is PRHDT and CDR2 is FYEKMQ in the germline V gene (reference sequence). In DNA, the CDR3 is TGTGCCAGCAACTTAACAGGTAGCGGCTACACCTTC. As protein: CASNLTGSGYTF. Supplemented by reference TRBV13 and TRBJ1-2, the full variable domain reads AAGVIQSPRHLIKEKRETATLKCYPIPRHDTVYWYQQGPGQDPQFLISFYEKMQSDKGSIPDRFSAQQFSDYHSELNMSSLELGDSALYFCASNLTGSGYTFGSGTRLTVV.

This clonotype was seen ten or more times. The genes are TRBV7-2 and TRBJ2-5; TRBD2 aligns across 10 bases. There are 16 residues in the CDR3. The V segment lost 3 bases and the J segment 5 bases; nucleotides outside the gene matches: 9. Germline V gene lookup returns CDR1 SGHTA and CDR2 FQGNSA. Written as DNA, the CDR3 is TGTGCCAGCAGCTTGTCAGCGGGGGGGCCGTTTGAGACCCAGTACTTC. This encodes CASSLSAGGPFETQYF.

Here the CDR3 DNA reads TGTGCCATCAGTGAGGGGGCGATCACTGAAGCTTTCTTT. The encoded protein is CAISEGAITEAFF. The rearrangement links TRBV10-3 to TRBJ1-1; tentatively, D is TRBD1 (5 bases). CDR1 and CDR2 from the germline V gene are ENHRY and SYGVKD. The CDR3 contains 13 residues. Trimming stripped 2 bases from V and 4 bases from J, with 8 bases between.

This clonotype was found many times. The rearrangement uses TRBV5-4 and TRBJ2-1, with D perhaps TRBD1 or TRBD2 (6 bases each). CDR3 length equals 15 residues. Germline CDR1 reads SGHNT; CDR2 reads YYREEE (reference sequence). V was clipped by 4 bases and J by 9 bases, with 20 bases between them. The CDR3 protein is CASSPRQGGGGEQFF. The CDR3 nucleotides are TGTGCCAGCAGCCCCCGACAAGGGGGAGGTGGTGAGCAGTTCTTC.

The chain has TRBV4-1 and TRBJ2-1, with 8 nucleotides matching TRBD1. Matching the DNA end better, TRBJ2-7 makes the J call doubtful. The CDR3 has 16 amino acids. CDR1 is MGHRA and CDR2 is YSYEKL in the germline V gene. CDR3 in DNA: TGCGCCAGCAGCCAACAGCCAGGGGGCAACTACAATGAGCAGTACTTC. It specifies CASSQQPGGNYNEQYF.

Notes on this clonotype: This may be a read error: a much more frequent sequence differs by one nucleotide. The genes are TRBV11-2 and TRBJ1-6, with 9 bases identical to TRBD1. The CDR3 extends over 16 amino acids. Germline V gives CDR1 SGHAT, CDR2 FQNNGV. The CDR3 nucleotides read TGTGCCAGCAGTCCTCCCTACGGGACAGGGAACTCACCCCCCCACTTT. Its translation is CASSPPYGTGNSPPHF.

This clonotype was seen a few times. The V call is TRBV20-1, the J call TRBJ2-1; the D call may be TRBD1 or TRBD2 (5 bases each). V lost 5 bases, J lost 9 bases, and 20 bases lay in between. Germline CDR1 and CDR2: DFQATT and SNEGSKA (reference sequence). The CDR3 consists of 14 residues. In DNA, the CDR3 is TGCAGTGCTGCGCCCGGGACCGGGCGCGGTGAGCAGTTCTTC. As protein: CSAAPGTGRGEQFF.

The sample holds many counts of this clonotype. The chain combines TRBV20-1 with TRBJ2-7, with TRBD2 matching over 9 bases. The CDR3 runs to 15 residues. With 5 bases clipped from V and 4 bases from J, the junction kept 12 bases outside the gene matches. The germline V gene encodes CDR1 DFQATT and CDR2 SNEGSKA (reference sequence). This CDR3 is CSAADPGLAKYEQYF. Written as DNA, the CDR3 is TGCAGTGCTGCCGACCCGGGACTAGCTAAGTACGAGCAGTACTTC.